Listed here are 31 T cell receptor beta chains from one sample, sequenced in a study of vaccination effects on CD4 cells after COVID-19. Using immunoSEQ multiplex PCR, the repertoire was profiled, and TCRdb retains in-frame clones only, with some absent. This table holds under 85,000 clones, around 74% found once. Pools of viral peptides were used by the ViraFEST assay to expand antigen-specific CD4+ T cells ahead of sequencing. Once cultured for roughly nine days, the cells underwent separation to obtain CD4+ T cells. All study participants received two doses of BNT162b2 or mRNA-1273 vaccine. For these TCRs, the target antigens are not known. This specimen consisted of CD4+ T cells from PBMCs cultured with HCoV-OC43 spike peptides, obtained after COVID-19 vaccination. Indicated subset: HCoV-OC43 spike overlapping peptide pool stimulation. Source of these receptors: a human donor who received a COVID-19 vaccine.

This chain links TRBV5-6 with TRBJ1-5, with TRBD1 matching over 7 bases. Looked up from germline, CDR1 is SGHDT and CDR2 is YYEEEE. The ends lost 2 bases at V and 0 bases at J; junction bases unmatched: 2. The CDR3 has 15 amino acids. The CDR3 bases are TGTGCCAGCAGCTTACAGGGGTATAGCAATCAGCCCCAGCATTTT. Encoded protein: CASSLQGYSNQPQHF.

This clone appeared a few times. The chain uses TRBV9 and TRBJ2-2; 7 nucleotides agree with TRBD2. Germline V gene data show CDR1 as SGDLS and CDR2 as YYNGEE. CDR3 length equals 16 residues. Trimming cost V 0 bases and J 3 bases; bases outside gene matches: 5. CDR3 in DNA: TGTGCCAGCAGCGTAGTGAGCGGGGCATACACCGGGGAGCTGTTTTTT. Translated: CASSVVSGAYTGELFF.

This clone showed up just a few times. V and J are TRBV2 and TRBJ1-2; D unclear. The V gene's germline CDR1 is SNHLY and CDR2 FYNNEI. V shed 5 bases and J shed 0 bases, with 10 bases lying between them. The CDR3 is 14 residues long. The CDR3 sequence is CASSPIMANYGYTF. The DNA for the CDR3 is TGTGCCAGCAGTCCGATAATGGCTAACTATGGCTACACCTTC.

For the CDR3, the DNA is TGTGCCAGCAGGACCGACAGGGCGACCTACAATGAGCAGTTCTTC. Protein: CASRTDRATYNEQFF. The chain recombines TRBV2 with TRBJ2-1; 7 bases are shared with TRBD1. Germline V gene lookup returns CDR1 SNHLY and CDR2 FYNNEI. The CDR3 has 15 amino acids. The junction had 7 bases not matched to a gene; V was cut back by 6 bases and J by 2 bases.

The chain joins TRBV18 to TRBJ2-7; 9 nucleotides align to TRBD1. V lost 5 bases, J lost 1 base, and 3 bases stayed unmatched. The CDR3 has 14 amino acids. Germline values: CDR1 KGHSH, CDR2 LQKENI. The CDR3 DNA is TGTGCCAGCTCAGCCGGGACAGGGTCCTACGAGCAGTACGTC. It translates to CASSAGTGSYEQYV.

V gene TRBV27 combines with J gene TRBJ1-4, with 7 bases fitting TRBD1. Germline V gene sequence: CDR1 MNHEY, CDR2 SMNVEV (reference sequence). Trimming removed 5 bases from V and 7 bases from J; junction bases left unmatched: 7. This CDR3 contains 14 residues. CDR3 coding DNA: TGTGCCAGCAGTCCGATTAGACAGGGTGAAAAACTGTTTTTT. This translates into CASSPIRQGEKLFF.

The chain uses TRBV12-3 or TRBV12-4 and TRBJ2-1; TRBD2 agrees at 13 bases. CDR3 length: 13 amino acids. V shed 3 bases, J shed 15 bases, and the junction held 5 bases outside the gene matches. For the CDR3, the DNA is TGTGCCAGCAGTTTGGGACTAGCGGGGAAGCTGTTCTTC. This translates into CASSLGLAGKLFF.

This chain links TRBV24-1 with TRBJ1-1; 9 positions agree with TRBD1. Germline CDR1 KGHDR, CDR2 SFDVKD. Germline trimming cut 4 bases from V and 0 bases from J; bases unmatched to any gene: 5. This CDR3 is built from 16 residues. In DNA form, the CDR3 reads TGTGCCACCAGTGAGTCGGGACAGGGCTTGAACACTGAAGCTTTCTTT. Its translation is CATSESGQGLNTEAFF.

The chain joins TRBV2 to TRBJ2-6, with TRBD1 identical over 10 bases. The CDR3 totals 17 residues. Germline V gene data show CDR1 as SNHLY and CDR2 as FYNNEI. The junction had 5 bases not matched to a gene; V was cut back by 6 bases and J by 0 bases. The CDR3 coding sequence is TGTGCCAGCAGCAGACAGGGGGCGAGCTCTGGGGCCAACGTCCTGACTTTC. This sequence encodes CASSRQGASSGANVLTF.

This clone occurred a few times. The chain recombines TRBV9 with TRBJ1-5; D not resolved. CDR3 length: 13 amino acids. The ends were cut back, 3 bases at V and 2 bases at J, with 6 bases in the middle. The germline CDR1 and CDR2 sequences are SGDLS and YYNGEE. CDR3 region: CASSGLGNQPQHF. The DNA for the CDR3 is TGTGCCAGCAGCGGTTTGGGCAATCAGCCCCAGCATTTT.

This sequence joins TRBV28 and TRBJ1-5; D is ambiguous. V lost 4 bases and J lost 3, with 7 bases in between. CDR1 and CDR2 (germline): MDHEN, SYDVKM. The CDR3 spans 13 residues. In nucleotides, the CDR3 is TGTGCCAGCAGTTCGATGGTCAATCAGCCCCAGCATTTT. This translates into CASSSMVNQPQHF.

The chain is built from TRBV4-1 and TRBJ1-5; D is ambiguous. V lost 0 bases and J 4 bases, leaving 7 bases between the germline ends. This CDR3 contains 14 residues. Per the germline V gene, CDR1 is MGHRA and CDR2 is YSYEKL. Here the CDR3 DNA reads TGCGCCAGCAGCCAAGAGGCGGGAAATCAGCCCCAGCATTTT. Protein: CASSQEAGNQPQHF.

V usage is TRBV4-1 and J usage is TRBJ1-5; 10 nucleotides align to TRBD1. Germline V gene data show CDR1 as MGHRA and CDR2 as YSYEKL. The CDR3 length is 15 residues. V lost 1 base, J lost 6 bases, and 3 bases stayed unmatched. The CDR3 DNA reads TGCGCCAGCAGCCAAGTCGGGACAGGGGTTCAGCCCCAGCATTTT. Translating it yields CASSQVGTGVQPQHF.

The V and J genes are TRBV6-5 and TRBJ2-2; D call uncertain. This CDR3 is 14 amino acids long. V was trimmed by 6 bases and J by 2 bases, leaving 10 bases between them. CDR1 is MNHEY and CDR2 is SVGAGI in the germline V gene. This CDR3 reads CASSGQRNTGELFF. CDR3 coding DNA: TGTGCCAGCAGCGGTCAGCGAAACACCGGGGAGCTGTTTTTT.

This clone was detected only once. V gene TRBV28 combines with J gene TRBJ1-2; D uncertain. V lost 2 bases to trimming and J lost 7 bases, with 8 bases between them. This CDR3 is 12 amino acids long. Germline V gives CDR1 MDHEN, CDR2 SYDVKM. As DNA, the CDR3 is TGTGCCAGCAGTTTAAGACAAGGTGGCTACACCTTC. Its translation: CASSLRQGGYTF.

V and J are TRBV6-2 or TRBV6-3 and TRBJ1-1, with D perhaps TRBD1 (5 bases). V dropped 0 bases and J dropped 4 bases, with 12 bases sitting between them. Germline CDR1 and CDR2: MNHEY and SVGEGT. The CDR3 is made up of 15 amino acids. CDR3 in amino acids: CASSYSRRVGTEAFF. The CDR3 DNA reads TGTGCCAGCAGTTACTCACGCAGGGTGGGCACTGAAGCTTTCTTT.

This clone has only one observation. In DNA form, the CDR3 reads TGTGCCAGCAGCGTAGGGGGGCAAGGAAACACCATATATTTT. Its protein is CASSVGGQGNTIYF. This chain uses TRBV9 with TRBJ1-3; D is possibly TRBD1 (6 bases). Per germline, CDR1 SGDLS and CDR2 YYNGEE. This CDR3 is 14 amino acids long. V was cut by 0 bases and J by 4 bases, with 8 bases left in between. The variable domain in full, completed from reference TRBV9 and TRBJ1-3, reads DSGVTQTPKHLITATGQRVTLRCSPRSGDLSVYWYQQSLDQGLQFLIQYYNGEERAKGNILERFSAQQFPDLHSELNLSSLELGDSALYFCASSVGGQGNTIYFGEGSWLTVV.

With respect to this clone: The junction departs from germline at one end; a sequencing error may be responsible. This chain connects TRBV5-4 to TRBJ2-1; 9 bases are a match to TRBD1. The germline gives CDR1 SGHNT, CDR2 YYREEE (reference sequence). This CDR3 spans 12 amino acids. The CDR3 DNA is TGTGCCAGCAGTTTGGACAGGGGAGAGCAGTTCTTC. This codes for CASSLDRGEQFF.

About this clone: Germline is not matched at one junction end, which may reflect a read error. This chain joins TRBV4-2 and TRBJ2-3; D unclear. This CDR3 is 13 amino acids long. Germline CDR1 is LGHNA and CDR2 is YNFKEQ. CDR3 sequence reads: CASSQDLEDSQLF. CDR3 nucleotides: TGTGCCAGCAGCCAAGATTTGGAAGACTCTCAGCTTTTT.

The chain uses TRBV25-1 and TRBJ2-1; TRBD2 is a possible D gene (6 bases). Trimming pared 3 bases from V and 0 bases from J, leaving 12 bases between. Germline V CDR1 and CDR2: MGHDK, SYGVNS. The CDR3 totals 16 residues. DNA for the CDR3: TGTGCCAGCAGTGACACCGGGACTTCCTCCTACAATGAGCAGTTCTTC. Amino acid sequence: CASSDTGTSSYNEQFF.

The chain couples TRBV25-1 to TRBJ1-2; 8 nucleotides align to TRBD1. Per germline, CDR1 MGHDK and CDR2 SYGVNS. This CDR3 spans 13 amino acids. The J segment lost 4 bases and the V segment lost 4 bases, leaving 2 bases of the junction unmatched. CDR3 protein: CASSGGQAYGYTF. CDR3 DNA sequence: TGTGCCAGCAGTGGGGGACAGGCCTATGGCTACACCTTC.

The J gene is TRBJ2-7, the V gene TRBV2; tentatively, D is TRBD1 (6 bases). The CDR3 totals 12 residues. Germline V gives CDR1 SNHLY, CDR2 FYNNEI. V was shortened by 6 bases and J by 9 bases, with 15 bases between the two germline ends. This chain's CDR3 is CASRDSSGWQYV. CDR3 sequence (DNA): TGTGCCAGCAGGGACAGCTCCGGTTGGCAGTACGTC.

CDR3 amino acids: CASSSRDRVFGPQHF. In nucleotides, the CDR3 is TGTGCCAGTAGTAGCCGGGACAGGGTATTTGGGCCCCAGCATTTT. The chain couples TRBV19 to TRBJ1-5; 9 bases align to TRBD1. The length of the CDR3 is 15 residues. The junction had 10 bases not matched to a gene; V was cut back by 4 bases and J by 9 bases. From germline, CDR1 is LNHDA and CDR2 SQIVND (reference sequence).

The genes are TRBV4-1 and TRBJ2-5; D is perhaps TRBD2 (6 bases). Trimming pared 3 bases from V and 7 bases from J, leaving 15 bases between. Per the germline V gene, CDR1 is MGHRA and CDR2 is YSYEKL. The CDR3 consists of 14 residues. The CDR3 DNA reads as TGCGCCAGCAGCCAGAGGGACTTCCCATGGACCCAGTACTTC. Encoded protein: CASSQRDFPWTQYF.

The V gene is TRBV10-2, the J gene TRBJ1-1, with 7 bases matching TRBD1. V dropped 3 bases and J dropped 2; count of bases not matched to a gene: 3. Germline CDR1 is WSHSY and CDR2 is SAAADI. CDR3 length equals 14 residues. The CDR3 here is CASSDRGANTEAFF. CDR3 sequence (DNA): TGCGCCAGCAGTGACAGGGGGGCCAACACTGAAGCTTTCTTT.

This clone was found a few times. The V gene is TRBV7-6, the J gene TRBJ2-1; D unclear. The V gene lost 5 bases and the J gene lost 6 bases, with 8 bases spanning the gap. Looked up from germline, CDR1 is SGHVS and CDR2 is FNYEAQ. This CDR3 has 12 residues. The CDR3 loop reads CASSPRLNEQFF. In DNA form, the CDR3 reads TGTGCCAGCAGCCCCCGCCTCAATGAGCAGTTCTTC.

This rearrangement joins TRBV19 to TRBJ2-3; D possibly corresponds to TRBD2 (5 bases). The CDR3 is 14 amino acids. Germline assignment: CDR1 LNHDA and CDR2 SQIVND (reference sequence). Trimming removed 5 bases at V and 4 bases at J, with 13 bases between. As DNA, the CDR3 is TGTGCCAGTAGTCCCCGGGGTAGCGCAGATACGCAGTATTTT. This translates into CASSPRGSADTQYF.

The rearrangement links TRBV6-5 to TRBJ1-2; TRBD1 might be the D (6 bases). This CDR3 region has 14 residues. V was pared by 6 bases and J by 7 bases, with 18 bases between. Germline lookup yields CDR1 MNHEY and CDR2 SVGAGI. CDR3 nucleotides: TGTGCCAGCAGCCCATACCGACAGGCCGGTGGCTACACCTTC. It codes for CASSPYRQAGGYTF.

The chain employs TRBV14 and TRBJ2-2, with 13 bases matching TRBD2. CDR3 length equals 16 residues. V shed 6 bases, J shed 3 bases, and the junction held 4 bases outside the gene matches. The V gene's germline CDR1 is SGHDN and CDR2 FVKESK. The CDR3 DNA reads TGTGCCAGCAGTAAGGGACTAGCGGGATACACCGGGGAGCTGTTTTTT. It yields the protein CASSKGLAGYTGELFF.

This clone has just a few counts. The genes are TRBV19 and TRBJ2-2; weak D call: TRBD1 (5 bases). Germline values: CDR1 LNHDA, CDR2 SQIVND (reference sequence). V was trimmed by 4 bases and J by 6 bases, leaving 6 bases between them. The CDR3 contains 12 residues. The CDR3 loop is CASSKGAGELFF. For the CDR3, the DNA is TGTGCCAGTAGTAAAGGGGCCGGGGAGCTGTTTTTT.

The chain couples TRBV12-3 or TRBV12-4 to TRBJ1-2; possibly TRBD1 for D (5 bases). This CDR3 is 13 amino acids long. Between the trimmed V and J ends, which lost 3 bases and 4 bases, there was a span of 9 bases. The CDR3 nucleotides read TGTGCCAGCAGTTTGGGGGAGGGCTATGGCTACACCTTC. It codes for CASSLGEGYGYTF.